What follows describes a single T cell receptor beta chain. Its antigen is currently unknown. Since a much larger clone is just one base distant, this may be a read error. Germline CDR1 MDHEN, CDR2 SYDVKM. This CDR3 is built from 15 residues. The sample comes from a study of molecular identifiers for immune sequencing clone quantification. Study-wide results and limits: Spiked Jurkat TCR RNA equal to one cell could reportedly be picked out among one million naive cells.

In TCRdb, the PCR reads were re-called with MiXCR into one record per CDR3 protein. Of about 39,000 distinct CDR3 sequences in the sample, about 18% were seen once. Source material: naive CD8+ T cells from blood, with Jurkat cell RNA spiked in. The subset: FACS-sorted CD8+CD4-CCR7+CD45RA+ naive T cells. The chain carries TRBV28 and TRBJ2-7; 8 positions match TRBD1. This TCR came from a human donor in good health. Some libraries in this study had Jurkat cell RNA spiked in. The CDR3 region is CDSRLGTGRGYEQYF. CDR3 DNA sequence: TGTGACAGCAGGCTCGGGACAGGCAGGGGATACGAGCAGTACTTC. The variable domain in full, completed from reference TRBV28 and TRBJ2-7, reads DVKVTQSSRYLVKRTGEKVFLECVQDMDHENMFWYRQDPGLGLRLIYFSYDVKMKEKGDIPEGYSVSREKKERFSLILESASTNQTSMYLCDSRLGTGRGYEQYFGPGTRLTVT.